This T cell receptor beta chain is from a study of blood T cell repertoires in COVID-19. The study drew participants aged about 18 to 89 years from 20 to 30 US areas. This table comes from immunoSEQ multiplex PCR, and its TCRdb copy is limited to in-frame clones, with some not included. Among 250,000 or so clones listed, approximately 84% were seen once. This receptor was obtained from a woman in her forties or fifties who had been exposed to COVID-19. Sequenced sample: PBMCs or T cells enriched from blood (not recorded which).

CDR3 amino acids: CATSTRRGYTEAFF. DNA for the CDR3: TGTGCCACCAGCACTAGGCGTGGATACACTGAAGCTTTCTTT. The gene calls are TRBV15 and TRBJ1-1; D is uncertain. Per the germline V gene, CDR1 is LNHNV and CDR2 is YYDKDF (reference sequence). The CDR3 loop spans 14 amino acids. Trimming stripped 4 bases from V and 3 bases from J, with 12 bases between. The complete variable domain, with remaining parts taken from reference TRBV15 and TRBJ1-1, reads DAMVIQNPRYQVTQFGKPVTLSCSQTLNHNVMYWYQQKSSQAPKLLFHYYDKDFNNEADTPDNFQSRRPNTSFCFLDIRSPGLGDTAMYLCATSTRRGYTEAFFGQGTRLTVV.